The subject of this entry is one T cell receptor (beta chain). The PCR made use of 60 Vbeta and 13 Jbeta primers. TCRdb keeps only in-frame clones here, not all; method: immunoSEQ multiplex PCR. The sample holds approximately 150,000 clones; about 75% are singletons and the top ten take less than 3%. The sample belongs to a study of cytomegalovirus exposure and HLA in healthy donors. Material: PBMCs. This sequence was found in a female donor in good health and CMV-seronegative.

CDR3 DNA sequence: TGCGCCAGCAGCCCGGACAGCTTGGTCGGTGATACGCAGTATTTT. As protein: CASSPDSLVGDTQYF. J is TRBJ2-3 and V is TRBV4-3; D possibly corresponds to TRBD1 (6 bases). V lost 4 bases and J 6 bases, leaving 17 bases between the germline ends. The CDR3 length is 15 residues. Germline V CDR1 and CDR2: LGHNA, YSLEER.